This T cell receptor beta chain is from a study of blood T cells in healthy people across ages. Findings and caveats of the study: Since the PBMCs were unsorted, naive and antigen-experienced cells could not be conclusively compared.

Combining a sample-barcoded 5' primer with a J-beta primer mix, a second PCR ran for roughly 6 to 12 cycles. A template-switch adaptor with 12 random nucleotides tagged each cDNA molecule. TCRdb used MiXCR to reprocess the 5' RACE reads, holding one entry per CDR3 protein. Of about 1,400,000 distinct CDR3 sequences in the sample, 40% to 50% were seen once. This clonotype showed up just a few times. Its antigen is not known. Total RNA amounts of at least 6 micrograms were extracted per sample. With 0 bases clipped from V and 3 bases from J, the junction kept 8 bases outside the gene matches. The CDR3 is 16 amino acids. The germline V gene encodes CDR1 SGHRS and CDR2 YFSETQ.

What was sequenced was blood. The TCR originated in a woman in her late teens or twenties in good health. This chain links TRBV5-1 with TRBJ1-2, with TRBD1 matching over 7 bases. CDR3 bases: TGCGCCAGCAGCTTGGAACAGGGGAGGGAGGACTATGGCTACACCTTC. Amino acids: CASSLEQGREDYGYTF.